These 10 T cell receptor beta chains came from one sample sequenced in a study of cytomegalovirus exposure and HLA in healthy donors. The PCR ran on 60 Vbeta and 13 Jbeta primers. Profiling relied on immunoSEQ multiplex PCR, and the TCRdb table lists in-frame clones only, not all of them. This table holds about 140,000 clones, around 85% found once. The source material was PBMCs. The receptors here all came from a man between 40 and 49 years old in good health and CMV-seropositive.

The chain uses TRBV5-1 and TRBJ1-1; D remains ambiguous. Germline V gives CDR1 SGHRS, CDR2 YFSETQ. The CDR3 runs 12 residues. Trimming cost V 3 bases and J 5 bases, with 8 bases left between them. The CDR3 sequence is CASSSTGTEAFF. The CDR3 DNA sequence: TGCGCCAGCAGCTCTACGGGTACTGAAGCTTTCTTT.

The genes are TRBV7-3 and TRBJ2-3; D perhaps matches TRBD2 (5 bases). Trimming stripped 8 bases from V and 6 bases from J, with 6 bases between. Germline values: CDR1 SGHTA, CDR2 FQGTGA. This CDR3 has 10 amino acids. DNA of the CDR3: TGTGCCAGCGGGAGTGATACGCAGTATTTT. Its protein is CASGSDTQYF.

V usage is TRBV5-4 and J usage is TRBJ2-7, with TRBD1 as a possible D gene (5 bases). V was pared by 4 bases and J by 0 bases, with 5 bases between. The V gene's germline CDR1 is SGHNT and CDR2 YYREEE (reference sequence). The CDR3 has 12 amino acids. CDR3 sequence reads: CASSGASYEQYF. DNA of the CDR3: TGTGCCAGCAGCGGGGCCTCCTACGAGCAGTACTTC.

The chain has TRBV5-6 and TRBJ2-1; 9 bases align to TRBD1. Germline CDR1 SGHDT, CDR2 YYEEEE. The CDR3 covers 16 residues. After removal of 7 bases from V and 2 bases from J, the junction contained 10 bases not matched to a gene. The CDR3 DNA is TGTGCCAGCGACTATCGGGACAGGGTAACCTACAATGAGCAGTTCTTC. It specifies CASDYRDRVTYNEQFF.

This clone was recorded a few times. This chain connects TRBV5-5 to TRBJ2-3, with D perhaps matching TRBD2 (6 bases). This CDR3 spans 15 amino acids. Deletions cut 2 bases from V and 3 bases from J, with 13 bases between. CDR1 is SGHKS and CDR2 is YYEKEE in the germline V gene (reference sequence). The CDR3 DNA sequence: TGTGCCAGCAGCTTAACTAGCAGAGTGACAGATACGCAGTATTTT. Translation: CASSLTSRVTDTQYF.

V is TRBV2 and J is TRBJ1-1; TRBD1 agrees at 9 bases. V lost 4 bases to trimming and J lost 4 bases; unmatched junction nucleotides: 4. Germline V CDR1 and CDR2: SNHLY, FYNNEI. The CDR3 contains 14 residues. CDR3 bases: TGTGCCAGCAGTGTTGAGACAGGGGGCACTGAAGCTTTCTTT. It codes for CASSVETGGTEAFF.

This clone has more than one count but fewer than ten. V gene TRBV7-3 combines with J gene TRBJ2-3; TRBD1 aligns across 9 bases. With V trimmed by 4 bases and J by 5 bases, 4 bases remained unmatched. CDR3 length: 14 residues. CDR1 SGHTA and CDR2 FQGTGA come from the germline V gene. The CDR3 sequence is CASSSTGGRDTQYF. The CDR3 DNA reads as TGTGCCAGCAGCTCGACAGGGGGGAGAGATACGCAGTATTTT.

The rearrangement joins TRBV7-2 to TRBJ2-5; TRBD2 is a possible D gene (6 bases). CDR1 and CDR2 (germline): SGHTA, FQGNSA. The germline V and J ends were trimmed by 5 bases and 5 bases, with 18 bases remaining between them. The CDR3 is made up of 15 amino acids. As DNA, the CDR3 is TGTGCCAGCAGCCGGATCGGGACTGCTCGGGAGACCCAGTACTTC. This encodes CASSRIGTARETQYF.

The rearrangement joins TRBV30 to TRBJ2-7; TRBD2 agrees at 7 bases. The V segment lost 8 bases and the J segment 1 base; nucleotides outside the gene matches: 11. From germline, CDR1 is GTSNPN and CDR2 SVGIG (reference sequence). This CDR3 has 14 residues. In DNA, the CDR3 is TGTGCCGCAGTGGGGCTAGCGGATTCCTACGAGCAGTACTTC. This codes for CAAVGLADSYEQYF.

The chain carries TRBV5-1 and TRBJ2-7, with a possible D match to TRBD2 (6 bases). Between the trimmed V and J ends, which lost 3 bases and 3 bases, there was a span of 16 bases. This CDR3 comprises 15 residues. CDR1 SGHRS and CDR2 YFSETQ come from the germline V gene. CDR3 residues: CASSWGETLFYEQYF. For the CDR3, the DNA is TGCGCCAGCAGCTGGGGGGAGACACTATTCTACGAGCAGTACTTC.